The 22 T cell receptor beta chains listed next were all sequenced from one sample in a study of T cell responses to AZD1222 COVID-19 vaccine. Produced via immunoSEQ multiplex PCR; TCRdb's table is partial and in-frame only. The repertoire includes around 160,000 clones, 85% to 95% of them detected once, and around 2.8% sits in the top ten. This material consisted of peripheral blood, taken on day 0 of MenACWY control vaccination. The receptors were sampled from an adult in good health.

The chain is built from TRBV27 and TRBJ2-1; possibly TRBD2 for D (6 bases). Germline CDR1 is MNHEY and CDR2 is SMNVEV (reference sequence). With 5 bases removed from V and 4 bases from J, the gap between germline ends came to 15 bases. This CDR3 has 15 amino acids. CDR3 sequence: CASSPRGAGYNEQFF. CDR3 DNA sequence: TGTGCCAGCAGTCCCCGAGGAGCGGGTTACAATGAGCAGTTCTTC.

This clone was recorded once. This chain uses TRBV6-5 with TRBJ1-2; D is possibly TRBD1 (5 bases). Germline CDR1 reads MNHEY; CDR2 reads SVGAGI. V gave up 6 bases and J gave up 8 bases, with 19 bases separating them. The CDR3 is 14 amino acids. CDR3 amino acids: CASSLDRSVIGYTF. The CDR3 DNA is TGTGCCAGCAGCCTTGACAGATCCGTAATCGGCTACACCTTC.

The chain recombines TRBV11-2 with TRBJ1-1; D is ambiguous. The CDR3 length is 13 residues. Germline V gene sequence: CDR1 SGHAT, CDR2 FQNNGV. The ends were cut back, 4 bases at V and 4 bases at J, with 10 bases in the middle. CDR3 bases: TGTGCCAGCAGCTCTTCGGGCGGCACTGAAGCTTTCTTT. Its protein is CASSSSGGTEAFF. The full variable domain, in which reference TRBV11-2 and TRBJ1-1 provide the parts outside the CDR3, is EAGVAQSPRYKIIEKRQSVAFWCNPISGHATLYWYQQILGQGPKLLIQFQNNGVVDDSQLPKDRFSAERLKGVDSTLKIQPAKLEDSAVYLCASSSSGGTEAFFGQGTRLTVV.

This chain uses TRBV5-1 with TRBJ1-4; 11 bases map to TRBD1. CDR3 length: 16 residues. CDR1 is SGHRS, CDR2 YFSETQ, per germline. V dropped 4 bases and J dropped 1; count of bases not matched to a gene: 3. CDR3 protein: CASSEGQGGTNEKLFF. In DNA form, the CDR3 reads TGCGCCAGCAGCGAGGGACAGGGGGGAACTAATGAAAAACTGTTTTTT.

The chain links TRBV6-2 or TRBV6-3 to TRBJ1-2, with D possibly being TRBD1 (6 bases). This CDR3 has 13 amino acids. Trimming cost V 5 bases and J 7 bases, with 14 bases left between them. Germline V gene data show CDR1 as MNHEY and CDR2 as SVGEGT. The CDR3 protein is CASSQQTGGGYTF. The CDR3 DNA sequence: TGTGCCAGCAGTCAACAGACAGGAGGTGGCTACACCTTC.

The chain is built from TRBV7-3 and TRBJ2-7; no definite D call. The germline V and J ends were trimmed by 6 bases and 0 bases, with 18 bases remaining between them. CDR3 length: 16 residues. Germline CDR1 is SGHTA and CDR2 is FQGTGA. This chain's CDR3 is CASRRGGGSDSYEQYF. CDR3 sequence (DNA): TGTGCCAGCAGGCGTGGTGGCGGTTCTGACTCCTACGAGCAGTACTTC.

V and J are TRBV6-5 and TRBJ2-2; D is perhaps TRBD1 (6 bases). V lost 0 bases and J lost 2, with 10 bases in between. This CDR3 is 16 amino acids long. Germline V CDR1 and CDR2: MNHEY, SVGAGI. The CDR3 spells CASSYSTDRNTGELFF. The CDR3 region has the DNA TGTGCCAGCAGTTACTCGACGGACAGAAACACCGGGGAGCTGTTTTTT.

The V call is TRBV5-1, the J call TRBJ2-7; TRBD1 matches 8 bases. V lost 2 bases to trimming and J lost 5 bases; unmatched junction nucleotides: 9. Germline V gene lookup returns CDR1 SGHRS and CDR2 YFSETQ. The CDR3 contains 15 residues. In DNA form, the CDR3 reads TGCGCCAGCAGCTTCCAGGGGGCGCGATCTGACGAGCAGTACTTC. This sequence encodes CASSFQGARSDEQYF.

For the CDR3, the DNA is TGTGCCAGCAGCTTCCGGGACAGGGGGAATACGCAGTATTTT. Its protein is CASSFRDRGNTQYF. The chain recombines TRBV7-9 with TRBJ2-3; TRBD1 aligns across 11 bases. Per the germline V gene, CDR1 is SEHNR and CDR2 is FQNEAQ (reference sequence). The V segment lost 3 bases and the J segment 7 bases; nucleotides outside the gene matches: 3. The CDR3 is 14 amino acids.

The chain employs TRBV4-1 and TRBJ2-7; D not resolved. Trimming took off 5 bases at V and 8 bases at J, with 28 bases between the two ends. Germline assignment: CDR1 MGHRA and CDR2 YSYEKL. This CDR3 is built from 17 residues. The CDR3 bases are TGCGCCAGCAGCATACGCACCGGAAACGACCCCAGGCTTAAGCAGTACTTC. It specifies CASSIRTGNDPRLKQYF.

The chain combines TRBV9 with TRBJ1-1; 9 positions agree with TRBD1. This CDR3 contains 14 residues. V shed 2 bases, J shed 5 bases, and the junction held 4 bases outside the gene matches. CDR1 SGDLS and CDR2 YYNGEE come from the germline V gene. This chain's CDR3 is CASSVGQGTTEAFF. The CDR3 DNA reads as TGTGCCAGCAGCGTGGGACAGGGAACAACTGAAGCTTTCTTT.

V gene TRBV29-1 combines with J gene TRBJ2-5; 7 nucleotides match TRBD1. The CDR3 extends over 15 amino acids. The trim removed 1 base at V and 1 base at J, leaving 6 bases unmatched. The V gene's germline CDR1 is SQVTM and CDR2 ANQGSEA. CDR3 amino acids: CSVEGPTGLQETQYF. CDR3 DNA: TGCAGCGTTGAAGGTCCGACAGGGCTCCAAGAGACCCAGTACTTC.

In this sample, this clone turned up once. The V and J genes are TRBV6-1 and TRBJ1-2; a possible D gene is TRBD1 (6 bases). Germline V gene data show CDR1 as MNHNS and CDR2 as SASEGT. V was cut by 3 bases and J by 4 bases, with 18 bases left in between. The CDR3 totals 16 residues. CDR3 protein: CASSEISGGRAYGYTF. The CDR3 DNA is TGTGCCAGCAGTGAGATATCCGGGGGGCGCGCCTATGGCTACACCTTC.

This clone was found a few times. CDR3 nucleotide sequence: TGTGCCAGCTCACTCCAATATGGCTACACCTTC. Amino acid sequence: CASSLQYGYTF. The chain links TRBV18 to TRBJ1-2; D is uncertain. The V gene's germline CDR1 is KGHSH and CDR2 LQKENI. The CDR3 length is 11 residues. Trimming removed 4 bases from V and 5 bases from J, with 5 bases in between.

The chain joins TRBV11-2 to TRBJ2-7, with a possible D match to TRBD2 (7 bases). With 2 bases removed from V and 6 bases from J, the gap between germline ends came to 17 bases. Germline V gene data show CDR1 as SGHAT and CDR2 as FQNNGV. The CDR3 is 15 amino acids. Here the CDR3 reads CASSLRAGATLEQYF. CDR3 sequence (DNA): TGTGCCAGCAGCTTAAGGGCGGGGGCGACCCTCGAGCAGTACTTC.

V gene TRBV10-2 combines with J gene TRBJ1-2; tentatively, D is TRBD1 (6 bases). V shed 7 bases and J shed 4 bases, with 28 bases lying between them. CDR1 WSHSY and CDR2 SAAADI come from the germline V gene. This CDR3 has 18 amino acids. The CDR3 protein is CASTVTQLPFGQSYGYTF. DNA for the CDR3: TGCGCCAGCACCGTAACCCAACTCCCTTTTGGACAGAGCTATGGCTACACCTTC.

The V gene is TRBV28, the J gene TRBJ1-4, with a weak D call TRBD1 (6 bases). V lost 7 bases and J lost 5, with 17 bases in between. The CDR3 has 15 residues. Germline V gene lookup returns CDR1 MDHEN and CDR2 SYDVKM. The chain's CDR3 is CASNMGGHKNEKLFF. For the CDR3, the DNA is TGTGCCAGCAACATGGGGGGGCACAAAAATGAAAAACTGTTTTTT.

This chain joins TRBV7-3 and TRBJ2-3; weak D call: TRBD2 (6 bases). Trimming shortened V by 5 bases and J by 0 bases, and 15 bases separated the two germline ends. In germline, CDR1 is SGHTA, CDR2 FQGTGA. The CDR3 has 16 amino acids. CDR3 in DNA: TGTGCCAGCAGCATTGGTGGGGCGGGGAGCACAGATACGCAGTATTTT. It yields the protein CASSIGGAGSTDTQYF. Full variable domain (missing parts from reference TRBV7-3 and TRBJ2-3): GAGVSQTPSNKVTEKGKYVELRCDPISGHTALYWYRQSLGQGPEFLIYFQGTGAADDSGLPNDRFFAVRPEGSVSTLKIQRTERGDSAVYLCASSIGGAGSTDTQYFGPGTRLTVL.

The chain joins TRBV9 to TRBJ2-3; D is perhaps TRBD2 (5 bases). V gave up 0 bases and J gave up 4 bases, with 12 bases separating them. There are 15 residues in the CDR3. The germline V gene has CDR1 SGDLS and CDR2 YYNGEE. CDR3 nucleotide sequence: TGTGCCAGCAGCGTAGAGGTCCTAGCAGCAGATACGCAGTATTTT. It specifies CASSVEVLAADTQYF.

This chain uses TRBV10-3 with TRBJ1-1, with a tentative D call TRBD1 (5 bases). V lost 4 bases, J lost 6 bases, and 21 bases lay in between. The CDR3 sequence is 16 residues long. The V gene's germline CDR1 is ENHRY and CDR2 SYGVKD. CDR3 DNA: TGTGCCATCAGTGGAAGTTCTCGGGTTTGGGGCGCTGAAGCTTTCTTT. Translated: CAISGSSRVWGAEAFF.

The V call is TRBV29-1, the J call TRBJ1-1, with D uncertain. Trimming stripped 4 bases from V and 0 bases from J, with 18 bases between. The germline V gene encodes CDR1 SQVTM and CDR2 ANQGSEA. The CDR3 is 16 residues long. The CDR3 DNA is TGCAGCGTTGGGTTTCAAGCAGGACCAATGAACACTGAAGCTTTCTTT. Translation gives CSVGFQAGPMNTEAFF.

This clone was recorded a few times. The chain is built from TRBV19 and TRBJ1-2; a weak D match, TRBD1 (5 bases). Trimming removed 5 bases from V and 3 bases from J, with 25 bases in between. CDR3 size: 18 residues. Germline CDR1 reads LNHDA; CDR2 reads SQIVND (reference sequence). The CDR3 DNA reads as TGTGCCAGTAGTCCACTGCGAAAGGGCAGGGAAGGTTACTATGGCTACACCTTC. Translating gives CASSPLRKGREGYYGYTF.